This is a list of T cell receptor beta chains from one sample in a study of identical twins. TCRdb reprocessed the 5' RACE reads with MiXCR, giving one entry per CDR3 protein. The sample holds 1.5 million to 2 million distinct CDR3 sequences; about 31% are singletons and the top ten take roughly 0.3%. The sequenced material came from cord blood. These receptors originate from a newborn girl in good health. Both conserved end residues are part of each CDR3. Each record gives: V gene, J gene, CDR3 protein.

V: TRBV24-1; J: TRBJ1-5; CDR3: CATSDPGAGNQPQHF
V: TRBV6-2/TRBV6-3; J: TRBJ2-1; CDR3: CASSYRVFFEQFF
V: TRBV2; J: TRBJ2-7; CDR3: CASSPGQGYHEQYF
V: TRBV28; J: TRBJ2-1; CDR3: CASSPSGRGVNEQFF
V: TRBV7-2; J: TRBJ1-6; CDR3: CASSPATFNSPLHF
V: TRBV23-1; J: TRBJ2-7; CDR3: CASKRPYEQYF
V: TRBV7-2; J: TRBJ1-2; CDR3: CASSYRGYYGYTF
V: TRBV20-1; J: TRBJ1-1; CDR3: CSAARGVGTEAFF
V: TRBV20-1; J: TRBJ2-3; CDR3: CSARVQVGTDTQYF
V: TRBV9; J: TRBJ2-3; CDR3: CASSDPDSTDTQYF
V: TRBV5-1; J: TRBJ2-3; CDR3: CASSLGDPTDTQYF
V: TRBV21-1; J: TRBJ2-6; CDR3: CASSKGSASGANVLTF
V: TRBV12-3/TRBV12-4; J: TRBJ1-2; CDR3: CASSQDDYGCTF
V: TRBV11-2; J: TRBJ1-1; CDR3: CASSLEGQYTEAFF
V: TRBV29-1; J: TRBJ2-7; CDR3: CSVVGVPYEQYF
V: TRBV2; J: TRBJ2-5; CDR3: CASSERGQYVQYF